This TCR beta chain was identified during a study of T cell changes during pregnancy in multiple sclerosis. The assay was immunoSEQ multiplex PCR, and TCRdb's table has in-frame clones only and misses some. The sample has 25,000 to 30,000 clones, about 91% seen once. This clonotype was sampled from a female donor with multiple sclerosis, enrolled in a pregnancy study. The input for sequencing was CD4+ T cells from peripheral blood mononuclear cells, taken in the second trimester of pregnancy.

The CDR3 sequence: CASSPGSSYEQYF. The CDR3 DNA follows: TGTGCCAGCAGCCCGGGGTCCTCCTACGAGCAGTACTTC. The chain uses TRBV11-3 and TRBJ2-7; the D gene is possibly TRBD2 (5 bases). The length of the CDR3 is 13 residues. Germline V gene sequence: CDR1 SGHNT, CDR2 YENEEA. Trimming removed 5 bases at V and 0 bases at J, with 8 bases between.